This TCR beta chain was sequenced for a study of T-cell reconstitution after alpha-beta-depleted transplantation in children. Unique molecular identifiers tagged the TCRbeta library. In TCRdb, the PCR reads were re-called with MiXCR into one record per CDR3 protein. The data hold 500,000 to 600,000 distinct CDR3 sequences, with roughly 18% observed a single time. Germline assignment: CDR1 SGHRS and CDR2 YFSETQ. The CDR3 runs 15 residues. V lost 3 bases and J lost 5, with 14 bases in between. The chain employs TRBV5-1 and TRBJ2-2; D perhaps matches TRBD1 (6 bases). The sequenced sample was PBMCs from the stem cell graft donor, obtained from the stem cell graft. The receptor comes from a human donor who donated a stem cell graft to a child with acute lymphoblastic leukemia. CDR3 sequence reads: CASSWAQGWTGELFF. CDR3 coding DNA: TGCGCCAGCAGCTGGGCGCAGGGGTGGACCGGGGAGCTGTTTTTT.